This T cell receptor beta chain emerged from a study of blood T cell repertoires in COVID-19. Measured with immunoSEQ multiplex PCR; TCRdb has only the in-frame clones, and not every one. The table records around 150,000 clones, around four fifths of them present only once. The germline V gene has CDR1 SGHTA and CDR2 FQGTGA. Trimming took 2 bases from V and 1 from J, leaving 6 bases between them. This CDR3 has 14 amino acids. V and J are TRBV7-3 and TRBJ2-1; no clear D. This clonotype was obtained from a man between 65 and 80 years old with acute or convalescent COVID-19. The sequencing input was peripheral blood. The CDR3 DNA follows: TGTGCCAGCAGCTTACTAGGTTCCTACAATGAGCAGTTCTTC. Translated: CASSLLGSYNEQFF.